These 18 T cell receptor beta chains share one sample of origin, sequenced in a study of neurological immune-mediated disorders. MiXCR, applied by TCRdb to the 5' RACE reads, yields one record per CDR3 protein. The sample contains roughly 98,000 distinct CDR3 sequences, roughly 13% of which appear only once. The time point denotes: longitudinal time-point 2. The sequencing input was PBMCs. The receptors stem from a female donor with HTLV-1-associated myelopathy (HAM/TSP).

This clonotype was observed many times. This chain connects TRBV12-3 or TRBV12-4 to TRBJ2-7; D is possibly TRBD1 (5 bases). V lost 6 bases to trimming and J lost 6 bases, with 9 bases between them. The CDR3 runs 11 residues. The CDR3 is CASRNQGEQYF. The CDR3 DNA reads as TGTGCCAGCAGAAACCAGGGCGAGCAGTACTTC.

This clonotype appeared many times. The chain is built from TRBV5-1 and TRBJ2-3; TRBD2 aligns across 8 bases. The V gene end was trimmed by 0 bases and the J gene end by 0 bases; junction bases not matched to a gene: 3. CDR3 length: 16 amino acids. Germline V CDR1 and CDR2: SGHRS, YFSETQ. CDR3 sequence reads: CASSLEVAGSTDTQYF. The CDR3 DNA reads as TGCGCCAGCAGCTTGGAGGTAGCGGGGAGCACAGATACGCAGTATTTT.

In this sample, this clonotype turned up many times. The chain recombines TRBV20-1 with TRBJ2-1; D not certain. This CDR3 is built from 15 residues. Germline CDR1 and CDR2: DFQATT and SNEGSKA (reference sequence). Trimming took off 2 bases at V and 2 bases at J, with 13 bases between the two ends. DNA for the CDR3: TGCAGTGCTAGAAGGATCGGAAGCACCTACAATGAGCAGTTCTTC. As protein: CSARRIGSTYNEQFF.

The table lists this clonotype with many counts. The V gene is TRBV6-2 or TRBV6-3, the J gene TRBJ1-6; D remains unclear. V was clipped by 5 bases and J by 0 bases, with 8 bases between them. The CDR3 has 15 amino acids. Germline V CDR1 and CDR2: MNHEY, SVGEGT. The CDR3 region is CASSQVSSYNSPLHF. DNA of the CDR3: TGTGCCAGCAGTCAAGTAAGCTCCTATAATTCACCCCTCCACTTT.

In this sample, this clonotype turned up many times. The V and J genes are TRBV6-6 and TRBJ2-3; 10 nucleotides agree with TRBD1. The length of the CDR3 is 15 residues. The V segment lost 0 bases and the J segment 11 bases; nucleotides outside the gene matches: 8. CDR1 MNHNY and CDR2 SVGAGI come from the germline V gene (reference sequence). This CDR3 is CASSYSMGQGIKQYF. In nucleotides, the CDR3 is TGTGCCAGCAGTTACTCGATGGGACAGGGGATTAAGCAGTATTTT.

This clonotype was detected many times. V usage is TRBV5-5 and J usage is TRBJ2-7; D is perhaps TRBD1 (6 bases). Germline V gene lookup returns CDR1 SGHKS and CDR2 YYEKEE (reference sequence). Trimming removed 2 bases from V and 1 base from J, with 10 bases in between. The CDR3 is 14 amino acids. DNA of the CDR3: TGTGCCAGCAGCTTACAGGGTCCGTCCTACGAGCAGTACTTC. Its translation is CASSLQGPSYEQYF.

This clonotype was picked up many times. This chain connects TRBV5-1 to TRBJ2-7; TRBD1 is a possible D gene (5 bases). V lost 4 bases to trimming and J lost 3 bases, with 14 bases between them. Germline CDR1 reads SGHRS; CDR2 reads YFSETQ. This CDR3 has 14 residues. This chain's CDR3 is CASSNQGDLYEQYF. The CDR3, as DNA: TGCGCCAGCAGCAACCAGGGTGACCTCTACGAGCAGTACTTC.

In its sample, this clonotype was seen a few times. Sequence at one end of the junction differs from germline and may be a read error. This chain connects TRBV2 to TRBJ1-2; D is unclear. The CDR3 is 15 amino acids. Germline V gene sequence: CDR1 SNHLY, CDR2 FYNNEI. The CDR3 DNA reads as TGTGCCAGTAGTGAATTCCCGGCTTCTGACTATGGCTACACCTTC. Amino acids: CASSEFPASDYGYTF.

The V and J genes are TRBV9 and TRBJ1-1; D unclear. Trimming left V 4 bases short and J 3 bases short, with 13 bases between. The CDR3 is 14 residues long. The V gene's germline CDR1 is SGDLS and CDR2 YYNGEE. The chain's CDR3 is CASSTGPADTEAFF. CDR3 bases: TGTGCCAGCAGCACCGGGCCTGCCGACACTGAAGCTTTCTTT.

This clonotype has ten or more counts. This chain joins TRBV10-3 and TRBJ2-7; 14 bases match TRBD2. V lost 3 bases, J lost 2 bases, and 3 bases stayed unmatched. The germline gives CDR1 ENHRY, CDR2 SYGVKD. This CDR3 has 16 amino acids. The CDR3 protein is CAISDPGLAGAYEQYF. DNA of the CDR3: TGTGCCATCAGTGACCCGGGACTAGCGGGGGCCTACGAGCAGTACTTC.

This clonotype was recorded many times. This chain uses TRBV6-5 with TRBJ2-7; D remains ambiguous. The germline CDR1 and CDR2 sequences are MNHEY and SVGAGI. Trimming removed 0 bases at V and 2 bases at J, with 14 bases between. CDR3 length equals 16 residues. CDR3 sequence: CASSYSISELTYEQYF. Here the CDR3 DNA reads TGTGCCAGCAGTTACTCGATTTCAGAACTAACCTACGAGCAGTACTTC.

This clonotype has at least ten counts. The chain recombines TRBV10-2 with TRBJ2-7; D is unclear. CDR3 size: 14 residues. Per germline, CDR1 WSHSY and CDR2 SAAADI. V was pared by 6 bases and J by 2 bases, with 14 bases between. CDR3: CASSQGTAAYEQYF. CDR3 bases: TGCGCCAGCAGCCAAGGCACAGCCGCCTACGAGCAGTACTTC.

The chain couples TRBV18 to TRBJ2-7; D not resolved. In germline, CDR1 is KGHSH, CDR2 LQKENI. CDR3 length: 14 residues. Deletions cut 0 bases from V and 3 bases from J, with 9 bases between. The CDR3 nucleotides read TGTGCCAGCTCACCACCGGCCAGGATCTACGAGCAGTACTTC. Translating gives CASSPPARIYEQYF. Variable domain in full (rest from reference TRBV18 and TRBJ2-7): NAGVMQNPRHLVRRRGQEARLRCSPMKGHSHVYWYRQLPEEGLKFMVYLQKENIIDESGMPKERFSAEFPKEGPSILRIQQVVRGDSAAYFCASSPPARIYEQYFGPGTRLTVT.

The chain employs TRBV6-1 and TRBJ2-3; D gene uncertain. CDR3 size: 14 residues. CDR1 and CDR2 from the germline V gene are MNHNS and SASEGT. V lost 2 bases and J 2 bases, leaving 8 bases between the germline ends. This CDR3 is CASSERRNTDTQYF. In DNA form, the CDR3 reads TGTGCCAGCAGTGAACGACGGAACACAGATACGCAGTATTTT.

To note about this clonotype: A much larger clone is a single base away; this may be a read error. The V and J genes are TRBV7-2 and TRBJ1-1; D is unresolved. Germline lookup yields CDR1 SGHTA and CDR2 FQGNSA. V lost 5 bases, J lost 5 bases, and 15 bases lay in between. The CDR3 consists of 14 residues. CDR3 nucleotide sequence: TGTGCCAGCAGCCTAGGCGGGAGAGATACTGAAGCTTTCTTT. This gives the protein CASSLGGRDTEAFF.

Of note for this clonotype: Given a much more abundant clone one base away, this may be a read error. CDR3 protein: CASSLSGQTYEKYF. Here the CDR3 DNA reads TGCGCCAGCAGCCTATCGGGACAGACCTACGAGAAGTACTTC. This chain uses TRBV5-1 with TRBJ2-7, with 7 bases aligning to TRBD1. Germline loops: CDR1 SGHRS, CDR2 YFSETQ. The CDR3 is 14 amino acids.

This clonotype was recorded many times. J is TRBJ2-1 and V is TRBV4-2; 9 bases are shared with TRBD2. Germline V gives CDR1 LGHNA, CDR2 YNFKEQ. There are 15 residues in the CDR3. V shed 1 base, J shed 7 bases, and the junction held 5 bases outside the gene matches. In DNA form, the CDR3 reads TGTGCCAGCAGCCAAGGGCGGGGGGGTATAAATGAGCAGTTCTTC. Its protein product is CASSQGRGGINEQFF.

The chain uses TRBV19 and TRBJ1-1, with D possibly TRBD1 on 6 matching bases. V was trimmed by 0 bases and J by 6 bases, leaving 11 bases between them. Germline assignment: CDR1 LNHDA and CDR2 SQIVND (reference sequence). The CDR3 covers 14 residues. CDR3 coding DNA: TGTGCCAGTAGTATAGAAGGCAGGGGCGCTGAAGCTTTCTTT. Its protein product is CASSIEGRGAEAFF. The full variable domain, with the rest looked up from reference TRBV19 and TRBJ1-1, is DGGITQSPKYLFRKEGQNVTLSCEQNLNHDAMYWYRQDPGQGLRLIYYSQIVNDFQKGDIAEGYSVSREKKESFPLTVTSAQKNPTAFYLCASSIEGRGAEAFFGQGTRLTVV.